This note documents a single TCR beta chain sequence. Per the study methods: Using reference gene primer amplification, nucleated cell counts were estimated. The assay was immunoSEQ multiplex PCR, and TCRdb's table has in-frame clones only and misses some. That table furnishes V, J and clone size, whereas the DNA furnished D and trimming. The data hold about 140,000 clones, with around nine tenths observed a single time. This CDR3 region has 17 residues. Germline V CDR1 and CDR2: SGDLS, YYNGEE. V was cut by 6 bases and J by 3 bases, with 23 bases left in between. This record comes from a study of blood T cell repertoires in COVID-19. Study-level information: Some COVID-19 samples were acute and others convalescent; all came from the United States, Italy and Spain. PBMCs, B-cell-depleted T cells, or T cells were the source of the cDNA or gDNA that made up the material.

Material for sequencing was peripheral blood. This sequence was found in a woman in her fifties or sixties with acute or convalescent COVID-19. The chain couples TRBV9 to TRBJ2-3; perhaps TRBD2 as D (6 bases). The DNA for the CDR3 is TGTGCCAGCACCCTAGGACTCCGGGACCTAGCGACAGATACGCAGTATTTT. It is translated as CASTLGLRDLATDTQYF.